These 7 T cell receptor beta chains came from one sample sequenced in a study of radiation and T cells in renal cell carcinoma. Time point: blood 4 weeks post-SBRT, at nephrectomy. Specified treatment: 15 Gy SBRT to primary tumor, nephrectomy 4 weeks later. Clones were sequenced by immunoSEQ multiplex PCR, and TCRdb holds only the in-frame ones, with some missing. The sample records approximately 80,000 clones, 80% to 90% being singletons. The sample was blood, taken from a patient whose treatment included radiotherapy and nephrectomy. These receptor sequences come from a woman between 65 and 79 years old with renal cell carcinoma.

The chain joins TRBV15 to TRBJ1-5; D is unresolved. The CDR3 spans 12 residues. In germline, CDR1 is LNHNV, CDR2 YYDKDF (reference sequence). V lost 3 bases and J lost 4, with 4 bases in between. DNA of the CDR3: TGTGCCACCAGCAGGGGGAATCAGCCCCAGCATTTT. Translating it yields CATSRGNQPQHF.

The chain uses TRBV15 and TRBJ1-5; possibly TRBD1 for D (6 bases). Trimming left V 5 bases short and J 2 bases short, with 16 bases between. The germline V gene has CDR1 LNHNV and CDR2 YYDKDF (reference sequence). The CDR3 is made up of 16 amino acids. The CDR3 DNA is TGTGCCACCAGCGCGGACGGGGGCTCCCGCAATCAGCCCCAGCATTTT. Amino acid sequence: CATSADGGSRNQPQHF.

The chain has TRBV14 and TRBJ1-2, with D maybe TRBD1 (6 bases). The CDR3 loop spans 14 amino acids. V was trimmed by 0 bases and J by 4 bases, leaving 9 bases between them. The germline V gene encodes CDR1 SGHDN and CDR2 FVKESK. This CDR3 is CASSQDRGGYGYTF. The CDR3 DNA reads TGTGCCAGCAGCCAAGACAGGGGTGGCTATGGCTACACCTTC.

The chain carries TRBV5-3 and TRBJ2-3, with TRBD2 matching over 8 bases. TRBV5-3 qualifies as an ORF whose function is uncertain. Trimming took 3 bases from V and 7 from J; bases not matched to a gene: 13. There are 16 residues in the CDR3. CDR3: CARSSGSGGAGHTQYF. The CDR3 DNA is TGTGCCAGAAGCTCCGGGTCCGGGGGGGCCGGCCATACGCAGTATTTT.

The CDR3 DNA sequence: TGTGCCAGCTCAGGAGACGGGAATAGCAATCAGCCCCAGCATTTT. It encodes CASSGDGNSNQPQHF. The chain combines TRBV18 with TRBJ1-5, with D uncertain. The length of the CDR3 is 15 residues. Germline V gene sequence: CDR1 KGHSH, CDR2 LQKENI. Trimming cost V 5 bases and J 0 bases, with 11 bases left between them.

This clone was counted a few times. The chain has TRBV5-1 and TRBJ1-1, with a tentative D call TRBD1 (6 bases). The CDR3 has 15 amino acids. CDR1 and CDR2 (germline): SGHRS, YFSETQ. The V end lost 0 bases, the J end lost 1 base, and 10 bases lay between the germline ends. CDR3 DNA: TGCGCCAGCAGCTTGGTATCAGGGGCGAACACTGAAGCTTTCTTT. This sequence encodes CASSLVSGANTEAFF.

The chain links TRBV19 to TRBJ2-3, with D unresolved. The V and J ends lost 5 bases and 1 base respectively, with 10 bases between them. The CDR3 covers 14 residues. Per the germline V gene, CDR1 is LNHDA and CDR2 is SQIVND (reference sequence). The CDR3 bases are TGTGCCAGTAGTTCAATGGACCGCACAGATACGCAGTATTTT. Encoded protein: CASSSMDRTDTQYF. Drawing the rest from reference TRBV19 and TRBJ2-3, the complete variable domain is DGGITQSPKYLFRKEGQNVTLSCEQNLNHDAMYWYRQDPGQGLRLIYYSQIVNDFQKGDIAEGYSVSREKKESFPLTVTSAQKNPTAFYLCASSSMDRTDTQYFGPGTRLTVL.